This T cell receptor (beta chain) was observed in a study of fetal regulatory T cell absence and autoimmunity. The study, taken as a whole, reports: In IPEX syndrome, oligoclonal enrichment was read as supporting prenatal antigen-driven autoimmunity in the pancreas. Some top pancreas TCR clones were over 90-fold enriched versus cord blood.

Generated by immunoSEQ multiplex PCR, the TCRdb table keeps only in-frame clones and is missing some. The table has about 50,000 clones, 70% to 85% seen once. As concerns this clone: The antigen is unknown.

The TCR was taken from a newborn boy with IPEX syndrome. The sequenced sample was cord blood.

CDR3 sequence: CASALAGVGETQYF. The CDR3 nucleotides read TGTGCCAGCGCGTTAGCGGGCGTGGGGGAGACCCAGTACTTC. The chain employs TRBV9 and TRBJ2-5, with 7 nucleotides matching TRBD2. This CDR3 contains 14 residues. Germline assignment: CDR1 SGDLS and CDR2 YYNGEE. V gave up 7 bases and J gave up 5 bases; unmatched junction bases: 11.